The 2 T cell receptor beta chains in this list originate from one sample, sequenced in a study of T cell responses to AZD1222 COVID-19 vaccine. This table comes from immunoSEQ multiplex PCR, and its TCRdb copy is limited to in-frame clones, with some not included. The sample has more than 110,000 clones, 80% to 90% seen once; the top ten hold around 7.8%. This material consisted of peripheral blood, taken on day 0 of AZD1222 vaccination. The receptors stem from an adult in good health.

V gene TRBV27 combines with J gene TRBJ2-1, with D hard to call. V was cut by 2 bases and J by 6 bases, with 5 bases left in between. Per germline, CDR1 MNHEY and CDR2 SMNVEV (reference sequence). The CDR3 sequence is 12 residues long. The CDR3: CASSLLGNEQFF. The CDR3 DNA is TGTGCCAGCAGTTTACTAGGCAATGAGCAGTTCTTC.

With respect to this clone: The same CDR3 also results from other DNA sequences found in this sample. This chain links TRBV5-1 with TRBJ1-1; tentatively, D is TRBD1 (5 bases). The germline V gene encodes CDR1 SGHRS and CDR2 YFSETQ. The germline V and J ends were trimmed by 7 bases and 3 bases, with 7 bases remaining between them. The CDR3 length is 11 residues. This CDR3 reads CASRGDTEAFF. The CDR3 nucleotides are TGCGCCAGCCGAGGGGACACTGAAGCTTTCTTT.